Sequencing of this T cell receptor beta chain was carried out in a study of blood T cells in healthy people across ages. Study results and caveats: Total diversity from one million sequenced T cells was likely underestimated. Samples with more naive T cells showed higher observed beta diversity. The study could not conclusively compare naive and antigen-experienced cells, given its unsorted PBMCs.

Using a J-beta primer mix together with a sample-barcoded 5' primer, a second PCR was run for roughly 7 to 12 cycles. TCRdb re-called the 5' RACE reads with MiXCR, one entry per CDR3 protein. Here the sample spans around 1.5 million distinct CDR3 sequences, roughly a third being singletons. Germline CDR1 GTSNPN, CDR2 SVGIG (reference sequence). V was cut by 0 bases and J by 0 bases, with 10 bases left in between. The CDR3 totals 15 residues. About this clonotype itself: Its target is not known.

The TCR originated in a woman in her twenties or thirties in good health. Sequenced material: blood. This chain uses TRBV30 with TRBJ2-3; no definite D call. The CDR3 DNA reads as TGTGCCTGGAGTGTACAACGGCCAAGCACAGATACGCAGTATTTT. It translates to CAWSVQRPSTDTQYF.